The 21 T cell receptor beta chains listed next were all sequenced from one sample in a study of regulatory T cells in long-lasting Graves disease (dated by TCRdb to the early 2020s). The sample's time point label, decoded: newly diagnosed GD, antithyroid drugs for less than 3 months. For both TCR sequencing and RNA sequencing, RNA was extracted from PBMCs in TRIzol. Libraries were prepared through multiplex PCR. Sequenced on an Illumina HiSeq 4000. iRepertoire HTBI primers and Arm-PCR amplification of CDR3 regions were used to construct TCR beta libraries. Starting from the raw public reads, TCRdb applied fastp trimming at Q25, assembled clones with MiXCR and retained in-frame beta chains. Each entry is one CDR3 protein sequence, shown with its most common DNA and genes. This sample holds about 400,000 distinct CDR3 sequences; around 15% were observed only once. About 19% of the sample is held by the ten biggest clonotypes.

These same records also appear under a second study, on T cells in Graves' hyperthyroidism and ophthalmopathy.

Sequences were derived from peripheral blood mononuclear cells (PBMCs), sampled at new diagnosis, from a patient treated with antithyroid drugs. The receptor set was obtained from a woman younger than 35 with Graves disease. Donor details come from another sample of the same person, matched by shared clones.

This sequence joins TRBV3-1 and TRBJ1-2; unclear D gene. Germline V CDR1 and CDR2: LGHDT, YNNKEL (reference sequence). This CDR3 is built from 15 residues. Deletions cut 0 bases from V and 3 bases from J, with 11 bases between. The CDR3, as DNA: TGTGCCAGCAGCCAAGATCTTGACAAGCACTATGGCTACACCTTC. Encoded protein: CASSQDLDKHYGYTF.

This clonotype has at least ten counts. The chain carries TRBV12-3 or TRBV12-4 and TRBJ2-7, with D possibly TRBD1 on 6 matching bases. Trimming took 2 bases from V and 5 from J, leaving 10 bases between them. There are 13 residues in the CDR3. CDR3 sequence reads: CASSLRAGDEQYF. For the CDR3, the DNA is TGTGCCAGCAGTTTACGGGCAGGGGACGAGCAGTACTTC.

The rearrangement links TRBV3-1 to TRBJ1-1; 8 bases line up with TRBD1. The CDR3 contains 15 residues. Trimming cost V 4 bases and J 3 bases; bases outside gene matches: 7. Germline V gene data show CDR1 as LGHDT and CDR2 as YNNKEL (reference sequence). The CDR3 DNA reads TGTGCCAGCAGCCCCGGACAGGGTAGCTACACTGAAGCTTTCTTT. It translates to CASSPGQGSYTEAFF.

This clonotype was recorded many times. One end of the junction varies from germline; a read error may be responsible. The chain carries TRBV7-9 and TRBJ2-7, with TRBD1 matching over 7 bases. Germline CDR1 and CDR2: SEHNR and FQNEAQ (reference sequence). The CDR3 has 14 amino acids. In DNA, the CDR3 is TGTGCCAGCAGCTTATACCCTCCGGGACAGCAATTTGACTTC. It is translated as CASSLYPPGQQFDF. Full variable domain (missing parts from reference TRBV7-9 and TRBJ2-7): DTGVSQNPRHKITKRGQNVTFRCDPISEHNRLYWYRQTLGQGPEFLTYFQNEAQLEKSRLLSDRFSAERPKGSFSTLEIQRTEQGDSAMYLCASSLYPPGQQFDFGPGTRLTVT.

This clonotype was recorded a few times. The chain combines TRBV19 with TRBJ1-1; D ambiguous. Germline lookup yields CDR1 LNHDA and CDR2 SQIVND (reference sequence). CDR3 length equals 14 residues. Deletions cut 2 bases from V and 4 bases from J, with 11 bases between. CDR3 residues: CASSIKAGSTEAFF. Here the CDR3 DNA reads TGTGCCAGTAGTATAAAGGCGGGGAGCACTGAAGCTTTCTTT. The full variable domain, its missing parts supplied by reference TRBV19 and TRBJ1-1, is DGGITQSPKYLFRKEGQNVTLSCEQNLNHDAMYWYRQDPGQGLRLIYYSQIVNDFQKGDIAEGYSVSREKKESFPLTVTSAQKNPTAFYLCASSIKAGSTEAFFGQGTRLTVV.

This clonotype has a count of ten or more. The CDR3 bases are TGTGCCAGCAGTGAACAGAATTACGAGCAGTACTTC. It encodes CASSEQNYEQYF. The V and J genes are TRBV6-1 and TRBJ2-7; D is undetermined. The CDR3 runs to 12 residues. CDR1 and CDR2 (germline): MNHNS, SASEGT. Trimming removed 2 bases at V and 4 bases at J, with 6 bases between.

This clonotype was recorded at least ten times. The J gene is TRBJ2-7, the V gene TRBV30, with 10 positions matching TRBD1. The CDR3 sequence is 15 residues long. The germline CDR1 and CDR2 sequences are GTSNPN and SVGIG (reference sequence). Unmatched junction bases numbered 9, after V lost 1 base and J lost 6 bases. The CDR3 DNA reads TGTGCCTGGAGTGAGAGTTCCGGGACAGGGGCCGAGCAGTACTTC. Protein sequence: CAWSESSGTGAEQYF.

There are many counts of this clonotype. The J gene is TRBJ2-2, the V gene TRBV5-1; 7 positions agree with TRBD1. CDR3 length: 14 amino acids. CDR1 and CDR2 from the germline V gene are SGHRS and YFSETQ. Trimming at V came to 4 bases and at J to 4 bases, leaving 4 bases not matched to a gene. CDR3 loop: CASSPGQSTGELFF. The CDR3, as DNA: TGCGCCAGCAGCCCGGGACAGTCCACCGGGGAGCTGTTTTTT.

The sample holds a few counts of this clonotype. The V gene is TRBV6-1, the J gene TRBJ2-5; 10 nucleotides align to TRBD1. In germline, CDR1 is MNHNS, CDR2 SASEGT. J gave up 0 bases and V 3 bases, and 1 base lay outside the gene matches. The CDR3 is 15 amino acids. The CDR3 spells CASSEGQGNQETQYF. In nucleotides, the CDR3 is TGTGCCAGCAGTGAGGGACAGGGGAACCAAGAGACCCAGTACTTC.

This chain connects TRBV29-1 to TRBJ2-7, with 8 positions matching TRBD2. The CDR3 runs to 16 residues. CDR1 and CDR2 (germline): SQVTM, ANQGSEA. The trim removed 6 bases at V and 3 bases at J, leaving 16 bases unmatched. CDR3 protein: CSVGGTGLADFYEQYF. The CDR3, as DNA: TGCAGCGTCGGGGGGACCGGACTAGCCGATTTCTACGAGCAGTACTTC.

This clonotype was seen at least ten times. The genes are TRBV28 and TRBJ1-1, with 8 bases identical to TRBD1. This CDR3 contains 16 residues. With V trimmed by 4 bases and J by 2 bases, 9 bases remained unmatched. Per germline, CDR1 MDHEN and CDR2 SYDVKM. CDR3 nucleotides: TGTGCCAGCAGTTCGCGGACAGGGTTATTTAACACTGAAGCTTTCTTT. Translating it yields CASSSRTGLFNTEAFF.

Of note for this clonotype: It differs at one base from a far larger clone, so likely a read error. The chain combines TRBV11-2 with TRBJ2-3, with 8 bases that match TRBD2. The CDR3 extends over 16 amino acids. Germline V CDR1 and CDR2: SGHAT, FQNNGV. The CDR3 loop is CASSPGQRGRTGTQYF. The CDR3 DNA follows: TGTGCCAGCAGCCCCGGGCAGCGGGGGCGCACAGGTACGCAGTATTTT.

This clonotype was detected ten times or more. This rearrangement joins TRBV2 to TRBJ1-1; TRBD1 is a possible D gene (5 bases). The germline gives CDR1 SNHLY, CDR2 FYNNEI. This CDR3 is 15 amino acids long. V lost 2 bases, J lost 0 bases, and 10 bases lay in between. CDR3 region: CASSEQGPLNTEAFF. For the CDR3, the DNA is TGTGCCAGCAGTGAACAGGGTCCCCTGAACACTGAAGCTTTCTTT.

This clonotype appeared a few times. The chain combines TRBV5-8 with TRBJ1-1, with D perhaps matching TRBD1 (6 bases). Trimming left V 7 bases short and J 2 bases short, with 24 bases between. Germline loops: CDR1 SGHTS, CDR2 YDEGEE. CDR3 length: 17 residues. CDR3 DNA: TGTGCCAGCCCCCGGGGAGAGCCGAGGGGGAGAAACACTGAAGCTTTCTTT. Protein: CASPRGEPRGRNTEAFF. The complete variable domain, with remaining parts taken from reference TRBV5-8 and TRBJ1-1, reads EAGVTQSPTHLIKTRGQQATLRCSPISGHTSVYWYQQALGLGLQFLLWYDEGEERNRGNFPPRFSGRQFPNYSSELNVNALELEDSALYLCASPRGEPRGRNTEAFFGQGTRLTVV.

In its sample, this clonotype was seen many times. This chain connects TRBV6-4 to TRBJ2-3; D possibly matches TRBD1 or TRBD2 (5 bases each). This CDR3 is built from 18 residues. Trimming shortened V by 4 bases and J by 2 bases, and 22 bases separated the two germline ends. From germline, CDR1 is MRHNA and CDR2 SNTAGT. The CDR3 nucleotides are TGTGCCAGCAGTGCCGGGGCGGCCACCATTCCTTACACAGATACGCAGTATTTT. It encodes CASSAGAATIPYTDTQYF.

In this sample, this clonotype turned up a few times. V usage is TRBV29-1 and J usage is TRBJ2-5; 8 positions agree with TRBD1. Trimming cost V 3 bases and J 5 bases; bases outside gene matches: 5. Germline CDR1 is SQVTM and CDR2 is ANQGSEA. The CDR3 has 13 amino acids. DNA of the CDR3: TGCAGCGTTGATGGGACAGGCTGGGAGACCCAGTACTTC. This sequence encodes CSVDGTGWETQYF.

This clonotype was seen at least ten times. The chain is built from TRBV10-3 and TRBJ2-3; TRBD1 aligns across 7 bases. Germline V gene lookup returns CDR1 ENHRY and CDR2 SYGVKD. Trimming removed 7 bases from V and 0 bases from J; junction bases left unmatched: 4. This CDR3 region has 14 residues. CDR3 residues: CAIMGQISTDTQYF. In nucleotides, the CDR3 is TGTGCCATCATGGGACAGATCAGCACAGATACGCAGTATTTT.

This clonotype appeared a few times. The CDR3 coding sequence is TGTGCCAGCAGCATTTCCGGGACAGGGCAAACGAACACTGAAGCTTTCTTT. Translating it yields CASSISGTGQTNTEAFF. This sequence joins TRBV13 and TRBJ1-1; 9 bases are shared with TRBD1. The germline V gene has CDR1 PRHDT and CDR2 FYEKMQ (reference sequence). This CDR3 is built from 17 residues. Unmatched junction bases numbered 11, after V lost 5 bases and J lost 1 base.

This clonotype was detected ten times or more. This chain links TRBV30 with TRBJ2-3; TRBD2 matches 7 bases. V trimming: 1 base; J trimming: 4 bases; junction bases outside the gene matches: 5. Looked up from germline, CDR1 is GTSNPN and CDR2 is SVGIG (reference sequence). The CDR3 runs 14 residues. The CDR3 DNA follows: TGTGCCTGGAGTGGAGGCGGGAGCGCAGATACGCAGTATTTT. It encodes CAWSGGGSADTQYF.

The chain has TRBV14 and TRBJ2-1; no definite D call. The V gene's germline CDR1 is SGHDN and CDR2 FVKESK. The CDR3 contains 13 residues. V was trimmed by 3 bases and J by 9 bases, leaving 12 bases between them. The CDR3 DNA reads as TGTGCCAGCAGCCAGAATCCAAGCAGTGAGCAGTTCTTC. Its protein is CASSQNPSSEQFF.

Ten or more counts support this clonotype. CDR3 loop: CSVEAPGTSGRGDSSYEQYF. DNA of the CDR3: TGCAGCGTTGAAGCCCCCGGGACTAGCGGGAGAGGGGACAGCTCCTACGAGCAGTACTTC. The chain is built from TRBV29-1 and TRBJ2-7; the match to TRBD2 covers 14 bases. CDR1 is SQVTM and CDR2 is ANQGSEA in the germline V gene. The CDR3 consists of 20 residues. Trimming took 1 base from V and 0 from J; bases not matched to a gene: 14.